The following is a T cell receptor (beta chain) sequence with its context. Its target is not known. The record originates from a study of cytomegalovirus exposure and HLA in healthy donors. Findings and limits, study-wide: In a later analysis, about 17,000 TCR beta sequences were associated with HLA alleles at 0.05 false discovery rate. In presence/absence analyses, roughly uniform sequencing depth across donors was assumed.

Vbeta (60) and Jbeta (13) primers were used in the PCR. TCRdb's copy holds only in-frame clones and misses some; the assay was immunoSEQ multiplex PCR. The table includes approximately 160,000 clones, over 70% detected once. The germline gives CDR1 SGHRS, CDR2 YFSETQ. The V segment lost 1 base and the J segment 5 bases; nucleotides outside the gene matches: 7. This CDR3 region has 15 residues. The sample consisted of PBMCs. V usage is TRBV5-1 and J usage is TRBJ2-5; 8 bases agree with TRBD2. The TCR was taken from a man aged 50-60 years in good health and CMV-seropositive. The DNA of the CDR3 is TGCGCCAGCAGCTTGACGGGAGGGCCAGAGGAGACCCAGTACTTC. It codes for CASSLTGGPEETQYF.